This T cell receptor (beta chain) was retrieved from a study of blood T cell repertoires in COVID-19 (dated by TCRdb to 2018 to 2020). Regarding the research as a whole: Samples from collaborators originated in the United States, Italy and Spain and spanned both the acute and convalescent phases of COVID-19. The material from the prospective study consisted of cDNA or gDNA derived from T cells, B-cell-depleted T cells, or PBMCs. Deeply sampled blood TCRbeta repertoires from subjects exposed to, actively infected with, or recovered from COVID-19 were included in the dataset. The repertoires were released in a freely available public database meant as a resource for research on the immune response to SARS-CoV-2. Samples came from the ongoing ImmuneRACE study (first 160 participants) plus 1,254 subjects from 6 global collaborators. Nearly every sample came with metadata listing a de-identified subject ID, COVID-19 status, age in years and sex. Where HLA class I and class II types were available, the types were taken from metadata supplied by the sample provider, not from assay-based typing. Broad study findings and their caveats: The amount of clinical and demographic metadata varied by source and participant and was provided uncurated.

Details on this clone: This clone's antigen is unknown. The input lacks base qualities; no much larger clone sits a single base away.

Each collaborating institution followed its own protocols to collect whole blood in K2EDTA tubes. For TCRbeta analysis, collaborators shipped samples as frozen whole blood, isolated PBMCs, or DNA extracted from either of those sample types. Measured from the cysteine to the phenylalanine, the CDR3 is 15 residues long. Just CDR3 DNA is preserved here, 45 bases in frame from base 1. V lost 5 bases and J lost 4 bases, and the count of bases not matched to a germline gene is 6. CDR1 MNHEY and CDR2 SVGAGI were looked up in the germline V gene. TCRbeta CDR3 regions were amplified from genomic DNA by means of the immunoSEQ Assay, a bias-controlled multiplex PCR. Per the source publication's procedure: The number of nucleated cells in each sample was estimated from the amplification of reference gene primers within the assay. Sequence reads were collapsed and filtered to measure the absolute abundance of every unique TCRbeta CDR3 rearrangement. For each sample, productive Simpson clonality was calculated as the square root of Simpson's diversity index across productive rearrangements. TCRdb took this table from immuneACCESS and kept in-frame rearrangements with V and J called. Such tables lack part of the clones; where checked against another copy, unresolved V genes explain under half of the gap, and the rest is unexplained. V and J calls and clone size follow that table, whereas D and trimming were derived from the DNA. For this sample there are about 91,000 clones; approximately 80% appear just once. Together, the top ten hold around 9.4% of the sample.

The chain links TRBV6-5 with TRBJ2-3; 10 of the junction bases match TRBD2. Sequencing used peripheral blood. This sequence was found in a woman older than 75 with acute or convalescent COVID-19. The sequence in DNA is TGTGCCAGCAGTCCCTCTAGCGGGAGTTCAGATACGCAGTATTTT. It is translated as CASSPSSGSSDTQYF.